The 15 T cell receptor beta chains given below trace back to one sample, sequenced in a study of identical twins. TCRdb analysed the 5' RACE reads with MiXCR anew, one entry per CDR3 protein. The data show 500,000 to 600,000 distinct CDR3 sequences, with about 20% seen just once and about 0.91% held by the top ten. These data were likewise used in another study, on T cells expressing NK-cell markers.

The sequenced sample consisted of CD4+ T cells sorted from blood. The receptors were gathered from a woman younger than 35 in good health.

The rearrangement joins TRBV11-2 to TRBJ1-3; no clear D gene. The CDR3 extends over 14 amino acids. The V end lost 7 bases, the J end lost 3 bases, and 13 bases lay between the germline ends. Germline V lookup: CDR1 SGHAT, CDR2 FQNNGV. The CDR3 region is CASKLVIGGNTIYF. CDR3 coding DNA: TGTGCCAGCAAGCTCGTCATTGGTGGAAACACCATATATTTT.

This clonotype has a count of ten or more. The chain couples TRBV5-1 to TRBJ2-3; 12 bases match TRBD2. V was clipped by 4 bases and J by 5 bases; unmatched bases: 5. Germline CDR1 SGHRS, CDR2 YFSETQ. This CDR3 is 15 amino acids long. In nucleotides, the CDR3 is TGCGCCAGCAGCAAGACTAGCGGGGGAGGAGATACGCAGTATTTT. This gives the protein CASSKTSGGGDTQYF.

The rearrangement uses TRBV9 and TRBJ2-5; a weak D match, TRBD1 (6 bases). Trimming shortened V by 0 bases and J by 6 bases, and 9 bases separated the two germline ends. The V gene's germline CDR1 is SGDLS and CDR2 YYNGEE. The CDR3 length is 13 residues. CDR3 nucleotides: TGTGCCAGCAGCGTAGGGCAGGGGCAGACCCAGTACTTC. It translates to CASSVGQGQTQYF.

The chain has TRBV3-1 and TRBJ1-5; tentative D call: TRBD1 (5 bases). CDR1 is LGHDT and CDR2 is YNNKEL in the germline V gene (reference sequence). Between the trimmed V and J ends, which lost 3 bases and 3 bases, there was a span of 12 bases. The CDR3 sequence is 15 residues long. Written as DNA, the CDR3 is TGTGCCAGCAGCCAGACGACAGCTCCCAATCAGCCCCAGCATTTT. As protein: CASSQTTAPNQPQHF.

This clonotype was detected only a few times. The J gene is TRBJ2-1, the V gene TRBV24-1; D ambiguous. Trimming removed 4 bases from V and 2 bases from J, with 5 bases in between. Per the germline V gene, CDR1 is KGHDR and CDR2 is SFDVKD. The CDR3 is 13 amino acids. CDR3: CATSDGPYNEQFF. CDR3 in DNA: TGTGCCACCAGTGACGGCCCCTACAATGAGCAGTTCTTC.

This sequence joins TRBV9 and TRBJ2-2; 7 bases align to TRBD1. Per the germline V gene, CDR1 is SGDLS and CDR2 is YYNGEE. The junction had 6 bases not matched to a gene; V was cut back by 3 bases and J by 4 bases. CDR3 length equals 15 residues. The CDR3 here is CASSGGTGVTGELFF. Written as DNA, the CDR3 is TGTGCCAGCAGCGGCGGTACAGGGGTCACCGGGGAGCTGTTTTTT.

The CDR3 DNA reads TGCAGCGTTGAGAAGGTACGAGCAGGAGGCTACACCTTC. This codes for CSVEKVRAGGYTF. V gene TRBV29-1 combines with J gene TRBJ1-2; D unresolved. CDR1 is SQVTM and CDR2 is ANQGSEA in the germline V gene. The CDR3 runs 13 residues. Trimming pared 3 bases from V and 8 bases from J, leaving 16 bases between.

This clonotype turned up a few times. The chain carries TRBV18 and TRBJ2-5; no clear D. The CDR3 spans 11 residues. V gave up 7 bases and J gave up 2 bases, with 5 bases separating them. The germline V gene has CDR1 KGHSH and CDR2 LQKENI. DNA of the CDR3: TGTGCCAGCTTACTGCAAGAGACCCAGTACTTC. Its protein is CASLLQETQYF.

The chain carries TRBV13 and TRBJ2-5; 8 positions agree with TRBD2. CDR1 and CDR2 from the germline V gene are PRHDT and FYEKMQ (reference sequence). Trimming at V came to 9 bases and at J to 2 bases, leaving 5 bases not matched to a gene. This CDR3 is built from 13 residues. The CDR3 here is CARKIAGQETQYF. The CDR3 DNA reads TGTGCCAGGAAAATAGCGGGACAAGAGACCCAGTACTTC.

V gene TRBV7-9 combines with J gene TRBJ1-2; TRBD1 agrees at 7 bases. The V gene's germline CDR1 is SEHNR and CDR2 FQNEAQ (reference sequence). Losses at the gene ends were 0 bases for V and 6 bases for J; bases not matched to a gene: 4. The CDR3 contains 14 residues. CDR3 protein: CASSLALGGHGYTF. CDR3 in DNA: TGTGCCAGCAGCTTAGCCCTAGGGGGCCATGGCTACACCTTC.

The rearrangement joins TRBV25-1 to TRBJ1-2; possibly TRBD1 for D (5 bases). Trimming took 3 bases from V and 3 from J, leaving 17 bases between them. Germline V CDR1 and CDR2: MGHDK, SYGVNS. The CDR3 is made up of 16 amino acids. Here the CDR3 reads CASSDPRTGTDYGYTF. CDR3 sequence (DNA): TGTGCCAGCAGTGATCCCAGGACGGGGACGGACTATGGCTACACCTTC.

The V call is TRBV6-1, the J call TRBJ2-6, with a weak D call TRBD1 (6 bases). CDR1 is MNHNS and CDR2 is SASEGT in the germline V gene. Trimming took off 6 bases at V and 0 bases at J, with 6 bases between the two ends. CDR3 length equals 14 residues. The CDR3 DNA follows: TGTGCCAGCAGAGGGGGCTCTGGGGCCAACGTCCTGACTTTC. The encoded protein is CASRGGSGANVLTF.

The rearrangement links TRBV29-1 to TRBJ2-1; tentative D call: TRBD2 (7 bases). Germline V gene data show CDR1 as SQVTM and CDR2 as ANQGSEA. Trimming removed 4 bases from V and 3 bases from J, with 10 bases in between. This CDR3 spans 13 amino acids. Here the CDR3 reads CSVGRGLYNEQFF. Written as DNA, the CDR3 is TGCAGCGTTGGGCGGGGGCTCTACAATGAGCAGTTCTTC.

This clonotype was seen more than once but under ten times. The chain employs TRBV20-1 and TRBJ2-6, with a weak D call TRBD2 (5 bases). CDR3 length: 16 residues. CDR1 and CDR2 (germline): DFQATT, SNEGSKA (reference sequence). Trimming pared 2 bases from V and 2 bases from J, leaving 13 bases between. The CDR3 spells CSARPRGRAGANVLTF. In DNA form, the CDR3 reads TGCAGTGCTAGACCCCGGGGAAGGGCTGGGGCCAACGTCCTGACTTTC.

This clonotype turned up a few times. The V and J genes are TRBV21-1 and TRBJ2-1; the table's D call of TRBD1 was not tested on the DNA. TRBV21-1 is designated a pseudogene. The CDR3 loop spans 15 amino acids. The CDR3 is CASSKDHRGSDEQFF. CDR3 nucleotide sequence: TGTGCCAGCAGCAAAGACCACAGGGGGAGTGATGAGCAGTTTTTC.